The clone carrying this T cell receptor beta chain turned up a few times. As yet, its antigen is unknown. This sample is part of a study of blood T cells in healthy people across ages. This CDR3 region has 16 residues. The V gene's germline CDR1 is MNHEY and CDR2 SVGEGT. With 2 bases clipped from V and 5 bases from J, the junction kept 10 bases outside the gene matches. Overall study results and limits: Per million T cells, TCR beta diversity dropped about linearly as age rose.

Each donor's blood draw was around 9.1 milliliters of peripheral blood. Isolating PBMCs gave at least 6.5 million of these cells per sample. A second PCR of roughly 7 to 11 cycles used a sample-barcoded 5' primer and a J-beta primer mix. From each sample, at least 2.5 million paired-end reads containing CDR3 were obtained. TCRdb processed the 5' RACE reads anew with MiXCR; each CDR3 protein has one entry. The table includes around 1,000,000 distinct CDR3 sequences, 35% to 40% detected once. The origin of this receptor is a man younger than 35 in good health. This chain uses TRBV6-2 or TRBV6-3 with TRBJ1-2; 8 nucleotides match TRBD1. Sequenced material: blood. The CDR3 loop reads CASSYPKAGQGYGYTF. The CDR3 region has the DNA TGTGCCAGCAGTTACCCGAAGGCCGGACAGGGATATGGCTACACCTTC.